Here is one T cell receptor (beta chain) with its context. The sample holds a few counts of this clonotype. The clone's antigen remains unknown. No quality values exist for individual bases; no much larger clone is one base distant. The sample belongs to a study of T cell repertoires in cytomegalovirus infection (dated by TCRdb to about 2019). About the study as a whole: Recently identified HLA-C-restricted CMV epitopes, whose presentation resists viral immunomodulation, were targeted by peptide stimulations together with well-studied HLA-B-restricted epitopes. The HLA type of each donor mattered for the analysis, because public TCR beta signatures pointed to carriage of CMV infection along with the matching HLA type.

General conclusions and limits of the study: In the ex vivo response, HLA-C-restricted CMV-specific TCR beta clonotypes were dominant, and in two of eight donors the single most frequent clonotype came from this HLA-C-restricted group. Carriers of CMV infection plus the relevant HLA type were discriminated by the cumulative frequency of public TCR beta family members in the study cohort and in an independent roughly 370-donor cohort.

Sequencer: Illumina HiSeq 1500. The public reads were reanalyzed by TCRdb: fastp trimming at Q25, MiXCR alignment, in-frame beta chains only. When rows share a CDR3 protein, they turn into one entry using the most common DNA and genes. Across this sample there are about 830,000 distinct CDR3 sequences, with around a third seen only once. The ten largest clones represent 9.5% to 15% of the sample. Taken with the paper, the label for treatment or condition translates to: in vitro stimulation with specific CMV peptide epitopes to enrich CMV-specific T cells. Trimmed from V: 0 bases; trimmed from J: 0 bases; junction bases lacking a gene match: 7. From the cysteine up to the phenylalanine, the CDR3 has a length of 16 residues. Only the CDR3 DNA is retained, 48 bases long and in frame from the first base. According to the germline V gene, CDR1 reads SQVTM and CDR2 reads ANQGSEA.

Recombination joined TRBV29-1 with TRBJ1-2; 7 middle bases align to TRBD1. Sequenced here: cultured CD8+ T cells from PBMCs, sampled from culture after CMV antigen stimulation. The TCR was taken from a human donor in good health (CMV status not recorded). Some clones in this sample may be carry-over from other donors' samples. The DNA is TGCAGCGTTGAAGACGGCTTGGGACAGTCTAACTATGGCTACACCTTC. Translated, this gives CSVEDGLGQSNYGYTF.